The 28 T cell receptor beta chains in this list originate from one sample, sequenced in a study of cytomegalovirus exposure and HLA in healthy donors. PCR primers comprised 60 Vbeta and 13 Jbeta primers. Generated by immunoSEQ multiplex PCR, the TCRdb table keeps only in-frame clones and is missing some. The sample consists of about 200,000 clones, more than 60% of them appearing once. Material for sequencing was PBMCs. Receptors originate from a man aged 45 to 65 in good health and CMV-seronegative.

The gene calls are TRBV18 and TRBJ2-3, with TRBD1 identical over 8 bases. CDR1 is KGHSH and CDR2 is LQKENI in the germline V gene. V was clipped by 4 bases and J by 0 bases; unmatched bases: 3. The CDR3 loop spans 15 amino acids. DNA for the CDR3: TGTGCCAGCTCACTTCAGGGGGCCAGCACAGATACGCAGTATTTT. Its translation: CASSLQGASTDTQYF.

J is TRBJ2-1 and V is TRBV5-1; TRBD2 matches at 10 bases. The CDR3 is made up of 15 amino acids. Germline CDR1 is SGHRS and CDR2 is YFSETQ. Germline trimming cut 4 bases from V and 7 bases from J; bases unmatched to any gene: 8. Here the CDR3 reads CASSVLAGQFNEQFF. The DNA of the CDR3 is TGCGCCAGCAGCGTACTAGCGGGGCAATTTAATGAGCAGTTCTTC.

This chain connects TRBV10-3 to TRBJ1-2; 7 bases match TRBD1. Germline V gene lookup returns CDR1 ENHRY and CDR2 SYGVKD. V was clipped by 3 bases and J by 4 bases; unmatched bases: 8. The CDR3 totals 15 residues. CDR3 amino acids: CAISDRTGPLYGYTF. In DNA, the CDR3 is TGTGCCATCAGTGATAGGACAGGTCCTCTCTATGGCTACACCTTC.

V and J are TRBV9 and TRBJ2-4, with a weak D call TRBD2 (6 bases). Germline V CDR1 and CDR2: SGDLS, YYNGEE. The CDR3 has 15 residues. The V gene lost 4 bases and the J gene lost 1 base, with 12 bases spanning the gap. Here the CDR3 reads CASSPGSRAKNIQYF. The CDR3 nucleotides read TGTGCCAGCAGCCCCGGGAGTAGGGCCAAAAACATTCAGTACTTC.

V gene TRBV12-5 combines with J gene TRBJ2-7, with D uncertain. In germline, CDR1 is LGHNT, CDR2 FRNRAP. CDR3 size: 11 residues. Trimming removed 6 bases at V and 4 bases at J, with 7 bases between. The CDR3 spells CASGNSYEQYF. The CDR3 DNA reads TGTGCTAGTGGAAATAGTTACGAGCAGTACTTC. Looking up the rest from reference TRBV12-5 and TRBJ2-7 gives the full variable domain: DARVTQTPRHKVTEMGQEVTMRCQPILGHNTVFWYRQTMMQGLELLAYFRNRAPLDDSGMPKDRFSAEMPDATLATLKIQPSEPRDSAVYFCASGNSYEQYFGPGTRLTVT.

The V call is TRBV2, the J call TRBJ1-4, with 11 bases identical to TRBD1. Germline V gene data show CDR1 as SNHLY and CDR2 as FYNNEI. After removal of 4 bases from V and 7 bases from J, the junction contained 2 bases not matched to a gene. The CDR3 runs 14 residues. The CDR3 here is CASSGGTGGEKLFF. CDR3 nucleotide sequence: TGTGCCAGCAGTGGAGGGACAGGGGGTGAAAAACTGTTTTTT.

The chain joins TRBV15 to TRBJ2-5; D possibly corresponds to TRBD2 (6 bases). This CDR3 region has 13 residues. CDR1 is LNHNV, CDR2 YYDKDF, per germline (reference sequence). Trimming cost V 1 base and J 5 bases, with 8 bases left between them. The CDR3 DNA reads TGTGCCACCAGCAGAGGGAGCGGGGAGACCCAGTACTTC. Translated: CATSRGSGETQYF.

This clone was seen a single time. The chain uses TRBV7-9 and TRBJ2-7; D gene uncertain. CDR1 is SEHNR, CDR2 FQNEAQ, per germline (reference sequence). This CDR3 is 13 amino acids long. Trimming took 3 bases from V and 6 from J, leaving 12 bases between them. The CDR3 loop is CASSLRSYGEQYF. CDR3 DNA: TGTGCCAGCAGCTTGAGGTCCTATGGCGAGCAGTACTTC.

Concerning this clone itself: Other nucleotide sequences from this sample produce the same CDR3. V gene TRBV5-6 combines with J gene TRBJ1-1, with D unresolved. Trimming took 2 bases from V and 4 from J, leaving 3 bases between them. CDR1 is SGHDT, CDR2 YYEEEE, per germline. The CDR3 runs to 11 residues. CDR3 protein: CASSFSTEAFF. CDR3 in DNA: TGTGCCAGCAGCTTCAGCACTGAAGCTTTCTTT.

The rearrangement uses TRBV27 and TRBJ2-7; the D gene is possibly TRBD2 (5 bases). CDR3 length: 12 amino acids. The germline V gene encodes CDR1 MNHEY and CDR2 SMNVEV (reference sequence). V was cut by 4 bases and J by 7 bases, with 11 bases left in between. CDR3 coding DNA: TGTGCCAGCAGTTACCGACGAGGGGAGCAGTACTTC. Translated: CASSYRRGEQYF.

The DNA for the CDR3 is TGTGCCAGTAGTAAGACTGCGGGGTCCGGGGAGCTGTTTTTT. This translates into CASSKTAGSGELFF. The chain is built from TRBV19 and TRBJ2-2; possibly TRBD2 for D (6 bases). V was cut by 4 bases and J by 6 bases, with 12 bases left in between. The CDR3 extends over 14 amino acids. Germline V gene sequence: CDR1 LNHDA, CDR2 SQIVND (reference sequence).

The chain links TRBV27 to TRBJ2-1, with TRBD2 identical over 8 bases. This CDR3 spans 17 amino acids. V shed 3 bases, J shed 1 base, and the junction held 8 bases outside the gene matches. The germline V gene encodes CDR1 MNHEY and CDR2 SMNVEV (reference sequence). DNA of the CDR3: TGTGCCAGCAGTTTCCTCTCTCTAGCGGGTTCCTACAATGAGCAGTTCTTC. Protein sequence: CASSFLSLAGSYNEQFF.

V gene TRBV11-1 combines with J gene TRBJ2-3; 8 positions agree with TRBD1. V shed 5 bases and J 1 base; nucleotides not matched to a gene: 14. Germline V CDR1 and CDR2: SGHAT, FQDESV (reference sequence). The CDR3 consists of 18 residues. In nucleotides, the CDR3 is TGTGCCAGCAGCCCATTCGGACAGGGCTCAGGACGCACAGATACGCAGTATTTT. Translating gives CASSPFGQGSGRTDTQYF.

The chain recombines TRBV9 with TRBJ2-4; TRBD1 agrees at 9 bases. Germline V lookup: CDR1 SGDLS, CDR2 YYNGEE. This CDR3 spans 15 amino acids. V lost 7 bases to trimming and J lost 0 bases; unmatched junction nucleotides: 5. The CDR3 coding sequence is TGTGCCAGCGACGGACAGGGGATAGCCAAAAACATTCAGTACTTC. Amino acid sequence: CASDGQGIAKNIQYF.

The rearrangement uses TRBV28 and TRBJ2-3; D remains ambiguous. Germline-derived CDR1 and CDR2 are MDHEN and SYDVKM. The CDR3 extends over 16 amino acids. Trimming removed 2 bases at V and 0 bases at J, with 12 bases between. In nucleotides, the CDR3 is TGTGCCAGCAGTTTAGCGCCGCCTTGGAGCACAGATACGCAGTATTTT. It translates to CASSLAPPWSTDTQYF.

The chain recombines TRBV5-4 with TRBJ1-6; 7 bases line up with TRBD1. The trim removed 0 bases at V and 2 bases at J, leaving 8 bases unmatched. Germline V gene lookup returns CDR1 SGHNT and CDR2 YYREEE (reference sequence). This CDR3 is built from 18 residues. Written as DNA, the CDR3 is TGTGCCAGCAGCTTGGGGATCGACAGGGCGACCTATAATTCACCCCTCCACTTT. Amino acids: CASSLGIDRATYNSPLHF.

This chain links TRBV9 with TRBJ1-5; 11 nucleotides align to TRBD1. The CDR3 is 14 residues long. The J segment lost 4 bases and the V segment lost 5 bases, leaving 2 bases of the junction unmatched. Germline assignment: CDR1 SGDLS and CDR2 YYNGEE. CDR3 amino acids: CASSGTGGNQPQHF. The CDR3 DNA reads TGTGCCAGCAGTGGGACAGGGGGGAATCAGCCCCAGCATTTT.

The chain carries TRBV6-6 and TRBJ2-3; D possibly corresponds to TRBD2 (6 bases). Trimming stripped 10 bases from V and 0 bases from J, with 14 bases between. Germline V gene data show CDR1 as MNHNY and CDR2 as SVGAGI (reference sequence). The CDR3 consists of 14 residues. The CDR3 bases are TGTGCCACGAAGGAGGGCCATAGCACAGATACGCAGTATTTT. Its protein product is CATKEGHSTDTQYF.

The CDR3 is CASSSRLAETDTQYF. In DNA form, the CDR3 reads TGTGCCAGCAGTTCCCGACTAGCGGAAACAGATACGCAGTATTTT. This chain joins TRBV27 and TRBJ2-3, with 9 nucleotides matching TRBD2. Germline-derived CDR1 and CDR2 are MNHEY and SMNVEV (reference sequence). V was pared by 4 bases and J by 3 bases, with 5 bases of the junction left unmatched. The CDR3 runs 15 residues.

The rearrangement uses TRBV6-5 and TRBJ1-4; 7 bases are shared with TRBD1. From germline, CDR1 is MNHEY and CDR2 SVGAGI. This CDR3 is 13 amino acids long. The J segment lost 8 bases and the V segment lost 6 bases, leaving 6 bases of the junction unmatched. DNA for the CDR3: TGTGCCAGCAGAAGGGGGCGTAGAGAAAAACTGTTTTTT. Translated: CASRRGRREKLFF.

The rearrangement links TRBV7-7 to TRBJ2-7, with 7 bases aligning to TRBD1. Germline CDR1 SSHAT, CDR2 FNYEAQ (reference sequence). CDR3 length: 16 amino acids. V lost 4 bases and J lost 1; bases outside the gene matches: 10. The CDR3 spells CASSSWPRGISYEQYF. For the CDR3, the DNA is TGTGCCAGCAGCTCTTGGCCCAGGGGGATATCCTACGAGCAGTACTTC.

The gene calls are TRBV9 and TRBJ2-7; 8 positions agree with TRBD2. This CDR3 contains 15 residues. CDR1 and CDR2 (germline): SGDLS, YYNGEE. V was clipped by 0 bases and J by 5 bases; unmatched bases: 7. The CDR3: CASSVGLATLDEQYF. Written as DNA, the CDR3 is TGTGCCAGCAGCGTAGGACTAGCGACACTCGACGAGCAGTACTTC. Supplemented by reference TRBV9 and TRBJ2-7, the full variable domain reads DSGVTQTPKHLITATGQRVTLRCSPRSGDLSVYWYQQSLDQGLQFLIQYYNGEERAKGNILERFSAQQFPDLHSELNLSSLELGDSALYFCASSVGLATLDEQYFGPGTRLTVT.

The genes are TRBV18 and TRBJ2-5, with unresolved D. The germline gives CDR1 KGHSH, CDR2 LQKENI. CDR3 length equals 14 residues. V dropped 6 bases and J dropped 2 bases, with 13 bases sitting between them. CDR3 nucleotide sequence: TGTGCCAGCTCGCATGACACGGCGCAAGAGACCCAGTACTTC. Translation: CASSHDTAQETQYF.

The rearrangement joins TRBV28 to TRBJ1-1; tentatively, D is TRBD1 (5 bases). The V gene's germline CDR1 is MDHEN and CDR2 SYDVKM. The germline V and J ends were trimmed by 2 bases and 4 bases, with 8 bases remaining between them. This CDR3 has 13 residues. The CDR3 here is CASSLGGGTEAFF. CDR3 coding DNA: TGTGCCAGCAGTTTAGGGGGGGGCACTGAAGCTTTCTTT.

The chain recombines TRBV28 with TRBJ1-1, with a possible D match to TRBD1 (6 bases). The V gene lost 2 bases and the J gene lost 4 bases, with 8 bases spanning the gap. Germline CDR1 is MDHEN and CDR2 is SYDVKM. This CDR3 is built from 13 residues. The CDR3 coding sequence is TGTGCCAGCAGTTTAGGGGGGGCCACTGAAGCTTTCTTT. Its protein product is CASSLGGATEAFF.

This chain links TRBV30 with TRBJ2-2, with D tentatively TRBD2 (5 bases). The V end lost 0 bases, the J end lost 7 bases, and 6 bases lay between the germline ends. From germline, CDR1 is GTSNPN and CDR2 SVGIG (reference sequence). The CDR3 loop spans 12 amino acids. DNA for the CDR3: TGTGCCTGGAGTGTCCGGGGCGGGGAGCTGTTTTTT. Its protein is CAWSVRGGELFF.

The gene calls are TRBV9 and TRBJ2-1; D is possibly TRBD2 (5 bases). The germline V gene encodes CDR1 SGDLS and CDR2 YYNGEE. Trimming took off 0 bases at V and 12 bases at J, with 10 bases between the two ends. CDR3 length: 12 residues. This CDR3 is CASSVDRSGQFF. Here the CDR3 DNA reads TGTGCCAGCAGCGTAGATCGGAGCGGGCAGTTCTTC.

V and J are TRBV19 and TRBJ2-1; TRBD1 agrees at 7 bases. CDR3 length: 15 amino acids. Trimming took 2 bases from V and 9 from J; bases not matched to a gene: 10. Germline CDR1 and CDR2: LNHDA and SQIVND (reference sequence). DNA for the CDR3: TGTGCCAGTAGTATAAGTCCCCAGGGGGTGGGTGAGCAGTTCTTC. This codes for CASSISPQGVGEQFF.